This T cell receptor beta chain was sequenced for a study of cytomegalovirus exposure and HLA in healthy donors (dated by TCRdb to 2015 to 2018). Study-wide context: According to an earlier analysis of a few hundred of the donors, 150 million to 200 million T cells yielded 90 million to 130 million unique TCR beta sequences and 276 Gb of sequence data. An early release covering around 630 HLA-typed donors comprised roughly 300 gigabases of sequencing data and roughly 85 million unique TCR sequences. Among the roughly 380 genotyped donors, approximately 76% belonged to the genetic ancestry cluster associated with self-reported Caucasian donors. The study aimed to test whether cataloging public T cell receptors could reveal signatures of past pathogen exposure. The study profiled the T cell repertoires of under 850 subjects by immunosequencing and related them to cytomegalovirus serostatus. Besides the first cohort of 550 to 750 subjects, a separate validation cohort made up of about 120 different subjects was used. To predict cytomegalovirus infection status, the study brought together high-throughput TCR immunosequencing, statistical association of individual TCRs with disease status, and machine learning. A later analysis re-analyzed previously published TCR beta repertoires from 650 to 800 donors and added high-resolution HLA genotyping to study TCR occurrence patterns. Rather than using new phenotypic data, the later analysis identified candidate immune exposures from TCR beta sequences and from how often those sequences occurred across donors. To decide whether each TCR beta V gene segment behaved as functional or pseudogenic, an earlier analysis of 587 of the donors relied on high-throughput TCR beta sequencing. Donor age, sex, ethnicity and CMV serostatus were compiled together with the repertoire data. Genome-wide SNP genotypes for about 65% of the 666 donors were used in a later genetic analysis, which treated that subset as a discovery cohort. Every discovery cohort repertoire had been produced on one sequencing platform. Both class I and class II loci were covered by HLA typing, at four-digit resolution. Typing coverage differed by locus: A, B, C, DRB1 and DQB1 were typed in roughly 620-640 donors, DQA1 in about 560, DPA1 in 606, and DPB1 in about 450. Roughly 5 DR-DQ haplotypes were treated as single units for association and clustering because of strong linkage in the cohort. Across some 400 genotyped donors of the cohort, an average of about 240,000 unique TCR beta nucleotide sequences per donor were sequenced, and approximately 19% of those sequences were non-productive.

What the study reported, not specific to this receptor: In an earlier analysis of some 550 of the donors, most TCR beta V segments were observed in productive rearrangements about 90% or about 30% of the time, broadly matching IMGT annotations. In a later genetic analysis, a missense DCLRE1C variant was associated with V-gene and J-gene trimming of TCR beta chains, and the association was replicated in an independent cohort. The sequencing pipeline was judged likely to have produced a cluster of highly shared sequence variants as a technical artifact. When HLA alleles, especially DR and DQ, strongly co-occurred, attributing TCR associations to individual alleles was difficult. A later analysis found that most CMV-associated TCR beta chains appeared HLA-restricted, with HLA associations seemingly driven largely by CMV exposure. In a later analysis, the rate of TCR association differed among HLA loci, with DRB1 alleles having the most associated TCRs and HLA-C alleles having the fewest. The authors suggested that the approach could potentially be generalized to other disease states and immunological phenotypes. A further reported finding was that TCR beta sequences accurately predicted the HLA-A and HLA-B alleles for most subjects in the first cohort. In a later analysis, several top co-occurrence clusters were reported to appear linked to parvovirus B19, influenza, CMV and Epstein-Barr virus. Linkage disequilibrium might explain the correlated functional status among segregating V segments, but an unknown experimental factor could not be ruled out. Cytomegalovirus status was reported to be diagnosed by the classifier with high specificity and sensitivity in both the original and validation cohorts. The study gave a list of around 170 TCR beta chains associated with cytomegalovirus. Compared with equally common non-associated chains, HLA-associated TCR beta chains in a later analysis were more clonally expanded and had lower generation probabilities. Some IMGT-functional V segments, including TRBV6-2 and TRBV6-3, could not be told apart with the 87-base-pair reads, so those segments were excluded. At a false discovery rate of 0.05, a later analysis linked some 18,000 TCR beta sequences to specific HLA alleles. Because counts were too low, approximately 15 rarely observed V segments, including chromosome 9 orphons, were excluded from the earlier analysis of some 590 of the donors. Because some donors lacked HLA typing at each locus, the association tests relied only on the typed subset. In vitro tests confirmed that a few of the cytomegalovirus-associated TCR beta chains recognize cytomegalovirus antigens. In this cohort, only TCR beta chains were sequenced, and detectable features were limited by the absence of alpha or paired-chain data. The presence/absence analyses assumed that sequencing depth was roughly uniform across donors, and that assumption may not be true. Immune exposure information for the cohort was limited to CMV serostatus. Compared with the 666-donor mean, donors in an Asian-associated ancestry cluster had fewer N-insertions in productive TCRs, according to a later genetic analysis. Most TCR sequences were seen in very few donors, while some public TCRs were found in many individuals.

From V the trimming removes 4 bases and from J it removes 5 bases, while the gene matches leave 4 bases of the junction unaccounted for. The germline V gene gives CDR1 as LGHNA and CDR2 as YNFKEQ. The CDR3, from cysteine to phenylalanine, totals 14 residues. The sequence is cut down to CDR3 DNA, 42 bases in frame from base 1. Worth noting for this clone: Its antigen is currently not known. No base quality values were provided; no much bigger clone lies one nucleotide off.

Receptor amplification or capture employed the immunoSEQ multiplex PCR assay. For the multiplex PCR, a mixture combining 60 forward primers for TCR Vbeta segments and 13 reverse primers for TCR Jbeta segments was used. The CDR3 region of rearranged TCR beta genes was amplified from genomic DNA by a multiplex PCR assay. The amplified TCR beta libraries were sequenced on the Illumina HiSeq System as 87-base-pair reads. The source study handled its data this way. Across the roughly 640 repertoires, a later analysis counted approximately 83 million unique TCR beta chains, 9.5 million to 12 million of which were shared by at least two donors. Raw reads were error-corrected and collapsed into unique sequences by a nearest-neighbor algorithm in which closely related sequences were merged to remove PCR and sequencing errors. To assign V, D and J gene segments, CDR3 sequences were aligned to IMGT reference sequences. Each retained sequence needed at least a six-nucleotide match to both a V gene segment and a J gene segment. A rearrangement was called productive if the CDR3 had no stop codons and remained in frame with V and J, and every other rearrangement was called non-productive. CDR3 was defined by IMGT convention, running from the second conserved V-encoded cysteine to the conserved J-encoded phenylalanine. In an earlier analysis of around 570 of the donors, sequences lacking an unambiguous match to a single V gene segment were excluded. In an earlier analysis of 587 of the donors, V segments were called functional above 56.7% productive rearrangements and were called segregating when the between-donor standard deviation exceeded 5%. To diagnose cytomegalovirus status from the catalog of TCR beta chain sequences, a statistical classification framework was built. In a later analysis, TCR nucleotide sequences were compared against IMGT/GENE-DB human TR gene sequences so that V and J genes could be assigned. Using the TCRdist pipeline, a later analysis assigned CDR3 sequences along with most-parsimonious VDJ recombination scenarios. In a later analysis, each TCR beta chain was defined by its CDR3 amino acid sequence together with its V-gene family, and reads without a unique V-gene family were excluded. A later analysis removed several hundred highly shared, low-generation-probability nucleotide sequences to deal with suspected cross-contamination and a sequencing artifact. For each public chain, a later analysis derived a clonal expansion index from normalized ranks of inferred template counts within each repertoire. In a later analysis, generation probabilities were computed with a VDJ recombination model fitted to out-of-frame rearrangements, and the resulting probabilities were checked against IGoR. A later analysis scored TCR-TCR, TCR-HLA and TCR-CMV co-occurrence with hypergeometric tests, applying a repertoire-size bias correction to TCR pairs. A later analysis estimated false discovery rates by permuting HLA or CMV assignments 20 times. In a later analysis, co-occurring TCRs were grouped using DBSCAN, and TCRdist sequence similarity was added for clustering within HLA-allele-positive subsets. For co-occurrence clustering, repertoires with fewer than 30,000 or more than 120,000 public chains were excluded, along with five or six repertoires with anomalous nucleotide sharing. Sourced from immuneACCESS, this table was stored by TCRdb with only in-frame sequences that have V and J called. A share of the clones is absent; for the studies checked, an unresolved V gene accounts for under half, and the remainder has no known explanation. For V, J and clone size, that table is used; D and trimming come from the DNA. In all, the sample holds about 210,000 clones, and over 75% of those were seen once. Of the sample, approximately 1.8% falls within the top ten clones.

The cohort consisted of approximately 670 healthy bone marrow donors. Cohort members were all nominally healthy when sampled, although unrecorded immune exposures were likely present. The donor tested CMV seronegative, placing the donor among the 350 to 400 seronegative members of the cohort. A peripheral blood sample was collected from each donor, and TCR beta sequencing was performed on peripheral blood mononuclear cells. The Qiagen DNeasy Blood Extraction Kit was used to extract genomic DNA from the blood cell samples. In this chain, TRBV4-2 is recombined with TRBJ2-5, with 10 central nucleotides matching TRBD2. Sequenced input: PBMCs. The TCR comes from a male donor in good health and CMV-seronegative. In nucleotides, the sequence is TGTGCCAGCAGCCGGGGGACTAGCGCGGAGACCCAGTACTTC. It translates to CASSRGTSAETQYF.